Listed here are 28 T cell receptor beta chains from one sample, sequenced in a study of blood T cell repertoires in COVID-19. Sequenced by immunoSEQ multiplex PCR; TCRdb stores in-frame clones only, minus some. The sample consists of over 100,000 clones, roughly 90% of them appearing once. Sequencing input: peripheral blood. These receptor sequences come from a man aged 40-50 years with acute or convalescent COVID-19.

The rearrangement joins TRBV4-1 to TRBJ1-5; the match to TRBD1 covers 9 bases. This CDR3 comprises 14 residues. V shed 1 base, J shed 5 bases, and the junction held 0 bases outside the gene matches. CDR1 MGHRA and CDR2 YSYEKL come from the germline V gene. The CDR3 nucleotides read TGCGCCAGCAGCCAAGGGGACAGGGATCAGCCCCAGCATTTT. Translation gives CASSQGDRDQPQHF.

V gene TRBV5-1 combines with J gene TRBJ2-1; possibly TRBD1 for D (5 bases). This CDR3 comprises 16 residues. The V gene's germline CDR1 is SGHRS and CDR2 YFSETQ. Between the trimmed V and J ends, which lost 0 bases and 4 bases, there was a span of 14 bases. CDR3 in DNA: TGCGCCAGCAGCTTGGTGGGGCCCCCGGATTACAATGAGCAGTTCTTC. Translated, it gives CASSLVGPPDYNEQFF. Full variable domain (missing parts from reference TRBV5-1 and TRBJ2-1): KAGVTQTPRYLIKTRGQQVTLSCSPISGHRSVSWYQQTPGQGLQFLFEYFSETQRNKGNFPGRFSGRQFSNSRSEMNVSTLELGDSALYLCASSLVGPPDYNEQFFGPGTRLTVL.

This rearrangement joins TRBV7-8 to TRBJ1-2, with D perhaps matching TRBD1 (5 bases). From germline, CDR1 is SGHVS and CDR2 FQNEAQ. The CDR3 runs 14 residues. The ends were cut back, 1 base at V and 2 bases at J, with 8 bases in the middle. The DNA for the CDR3 is TGTGCCAGCAGCTTAGGGACAAAAAACTATGGCTACACCTTC. This codes for CASSLGTKNYGYTF.

The CDR3 here is CASTETQYGYTF. The CDR3, as DNA: TGTGCCAGTACCGAGACACAATATGGCTACACCTTC. This rearrangement joins TRBV19 to TRBJ1-2; no clear D. The CDR3 has 12 amino acids. Germline V CDR1 and CDR2: LNHDA, SQIVND (reference sequence). Trimming shortened V by 7 bases and J by 5 bases, and 11 bases separated the two germline ends.

The V call is TRBV4-2, the J call TRBJ1-2, with D perhaps TRBD1 (5 bases). Trimming pared 0 bases from V and 2 bases from J, leaving 10 bases between. Germline V gene sequence: CDR1 LGHNA, CDR2 YNFKEQ. The CDR3 loop spans 15 amino acids. CDR3 amino acids: CASSQDFGGNYGYTF. The CDR3 DNA follows: TGTGCCAGCAGCCAAGATTTTGGGGGGAACTATGGCTACACCTTC.

This clone was seen only a few times. The chain is built from TRBV5-1 and TRBJ1-2; no firm D call. Trimming stripped 0 bases from V and 0 bases from J, with 9 bases between. The germline CDR1 and CDR2 sequences are SGHRS and YFSETQ. This CDR3 contains 15 residues. The CDR3 DNA sequence: TGCGCCAGCAGCTTGGTTGCGGGAGCTAACTATGGCTACACCTTC. Amino acid sequence: CASSLVAGANYGYTF.

This clone has just a few counts. The gene calls are TRBV24-1 and TRBJ1-2; 7 nucleotides line up with TRBD1. The V gene's germline CDR1 is KGHDR and CDR2 SFDVKD. The CDR3 sequence is 16 residues long. J gave up 8 bases and V 2 bases, and 13 bases lay outside the gene matches. CDR3 nucleotide sequence: TGTGCCACCAGTGATTCTCGATCAGCAGGGGGGTTAGGCTACACCTTC. This gives the protein CATSDSRSAGGLGYTF.

The chain employs TRBV5-1 and TRBJ2-5; a possible D gene is TRBD1 (5 bases). Trimming removed 4 bases at V and 0 bases at J, with 16 bases between. Germline values: CDR1 SGHRS, CDR2 YFSETQ. This CDR3 is built from 16 residues. CDR3 loop: CASSLTGIGYQETQYF. CDR3 nucleotide sequence: TGCGCCAGCAGCCTAACAGGTATCGGGTACCAAGAGACCCAGTACTTC.

CDR3 region: CASRTRDNEQFF. In nucleotides, the CDR3 is TGTGCCAGCAGGACTAGAGACAATGAGCAGTTCTTC. The J gene is TRBJ2-1, the V gene TRBV6-5, with a possible D match to TRBD2 (6 bases). V gave up 6 bases and J gave up 5 bases, with 8 bases separating them. Germline V gives CDR1 MNHEY, CDR2 SVGAGI. This CDR3 is built from 12 residues.

The CDR3 sequence: CASSLAGGDGYTF. The CDR3 DNA is TGTGCCAGCAGCTTGGCCGGAGGGGATGGCTACACCTTC. This rearrangement joins TRBV5-4 to TRBJ1-2; TRBD1 is a possible D gene (5 bases). The CDR3 is 13 amino acids. Germline assignment: CDR1 SGHNT and CDR2 YYREEE (reference sequence). V shed 0 bases and J shed 6 bases, with 9 bases lying between them.

The chain employs TRBV6-5 and TRBJ1-3; TRBD1 agrees at 10 bases. The CDR3 is 15 amino acids. Trimming at V came to 2 bases and at J to 2 bases, leaving 0 bases not matched to a gene. Per germline, CDR1 MNHEY and CDR2 SVGAGI. CDR3 protein: CASSYGTGAGNTIYF. The DNA for the CDR3 is TGTGCCAGCAGTTACGGGACAGGGGCTGGAAACACCATATATTTT.

This clone appeared once. The J gene is TRBJ2-7, the V gene TRBV30; D is uncertain. The ends were cut back, 0 bases at V and 7 bases at J, with 10 bases in the middle. CDR3 size: 12 residues. Germline V gene sequence: CDR1 GTSNPN, CDR2 SVGIG (reference sequence). The CDR3 region is CAWSVAPLEQYF. In DNA form, the CDR3 reads TGTGCCTGGAGTGTAGCTCCTCTGGAGCAGTACTTC. Full variable domain (rest looked up from reference TRBV30 and TRBJ2-7): SQTIHQWPATLVQPVGSPLSLECTVEGTSNPNLYWYRQAAGRGLQLLFYSVGIGQISSEVPQNLSASRPQDRQFILSSKKLLLSDSGFYLCAWSVAPLEQYFGPGTRLTVT.

The rearrangement joins TRBV11-2 to TRBJ1-1, with 8 bases lining up with TRBD1. J was trimmed by 4 bases and V by 5 bases; bases with no gene match: 6. CDR3 length: 14 residues. The germline V gene encodes CDR1 SGHAT and CDR2 FQNNGV. The CDR3 region is CASSPWTGSTEAFF. CDR3 in DNA: TGTGCCAGCAGCCCTTGGACAGGGTCCACTGAAGCTTTCTTT.

This chain uses TRBV14 with TRBJ2-2, with no clear D. CDR1 and CDR2 (germline): SGHDN, FVKESK. The CDR3 covers 12 residues. The V and J ends lost 4 bases and 13 bases respectively, with 13 bases between them. As DNA, the CDR3 is TGTGCCAGCAGCCGAGACATTAGAGGGCTGTTTTTT. The encoded protein is CASSRDIRGLFF.

The rearrangement uses TRBV12-1 and TRBJ1-5; the tabulated D call, TRBD1, remains unverified against the DNA. TRBV12-1 has pseudogene status. The length of the CDR3 is 18 residues. In DNA, the CDR3 is TGTGCCAGCAGCTTTTTTTCGCGCAAGACAGGGGACGTTCAGCCCCAGCATTTT. Its translation is CASSFFSRKTGDVQPQHF.

For the CDR3, the DNA is TGTGCCAGCAGTTTCGGACAGATTGAAGCTTTCTTT. It is translated as CASSFGQIEAFF. V gene TRBV12-3 or TRBV12-4 combines with J gene TRBJ1-1; perhaps TRBD1 as D (6 bases). The CDR3 spans 12 residues. Between the trimmed V and J ends, which lost 3 bases and 7 bases, there was a span of 9 bases.

This clone was seen only once. The chain carries TRBV20-1 and TRBJ1-1; 7 bases map to TRBD1. CDR1 DFQATT and CDR2 SNEGSKA come from the germline V gene (reference sequence). With 5 bases clipped from V and 5 bases from J, the junction kept 8 bases outside the gene matches. The length of the CDR3 is 13 residues. DNA for the CDR3: TGCAGTGCTGGTGAGACAGGGTTTACTGAAGCTTTCTTT. This sequence encodes CSAGETGFTEAFF.

The rearrangement joins TRBV4-3 to TRBJ2-2, with D possibly being TRBD1 (6 bases). Looked up from germline, CDR1 is LGHNA and CDR2 is YSLEER. Trimming left V 4 bases short and J 3 bases short, with 15 bases between. The CDR3 runs 16 residues. CDR3 sequence (DNA): TGCGCCAGCAGCCGGGGTGGGGGCCAAGACACCGGGGAGCTGTTTTTT. Translating gives CASSRGGGQDTGELFF.

This clone was seen more than once but under ten times. The chain combines TRBV7-2 with TRBJ2-3; 11 nucleotides agree with TRBD2. This CDR3 comprises 16 residues. The V gene's germline CDR1 is SGHTA and CDR2 FQGNSA. The V segment lost 3 bases and the J segment 6 bases; nucleotides outside the gene matches: 8. DNA for the CDR3: TGTGCCAGCAGCTTGTCACTAGCGGGAGAGGGTGATACGCAGTATTTT. This codes for CASSLSLAGEGDTQYF.

The chain joins TRBV5-1 to TRBJ2-2, with TRBD2 as a possible D gene (6 bases). This CDR3 comprises 15 residues. Germline loops: CDR1 SGHRS, CDR2 YFSETQ. V lost 3 bases and J lost 2, with 11 bases in between. DNA of the CDR3: TGCGCCAGCAGCTCGGTAGCGGCTAACACCGGGGAGCTGTTTTTT. Its protein is CASSSVAANTGELFF.

Concerning this clone: The junction differs from germline at one of its ends, possibly a read error. The J gene is TRBJ1-6, the V gene TRBV12-5; the D gene is possibly TRBD1 (6 bases). Germline loops: CDR1 LGHNT, CDR2 FRNRAP. The CDR3 loop spans 13 amino acids. The CDR3 DNA sequence: TGTGCTAGTGGGTTGGAAAGGGGGACACCCCTCCACTTT. Amino acids: CASGLERGTPLHF.

This rearrangement joins TRBV19 to TRBJ2-2, with TRBD2 as a possible D gene (5 bases). Trimming stripped 4 bases from V and 6 bases from J, with 12 bases between. This CDR3 contains 14 residues. Germline CDR1 is LNHDA and CDR2 is SQIVND (reference sequence). For the CDR3, the DNA is TGTGCCAGTAGTAAGTCTAGCTGGGCCGGGGAGCTGTTTTTT. Its translation is CASSKSSWAGELFF.

The genes are TRBV3-1 (or the pseudogene TRBV3-2) and TRBJ1-2; no clear D gene. Trimming left V 0 bases short and J 4 bases short, with 12 bases between. Germline lookup yields CDR1 LGHDT and CDR2 YNNKEL (reference sequence). There are 15 residues in the CDR3. CDR3 DNA sequence: TGTGCCAGCAGCCAAGATGCAGGTCTATCCTATGGCTACACCTTC. Its protein is CASSQDAGLSYGYTF.

This clone occurred once. V and J are TRBV28 and TRBJ2-1; D gene ambiguous. V lost 3 bases and J 0 bases, leaving 6 bases between the germline ends. This CDR3 is 14 amino acids long. In germline, CDR1 is MDHEN, CDR2 SYDVKM. This chain's CDR3 is CASSFPSSYNEQFF. In DNA form, the CDR3 reads TGTGCCAGCAGTTTCCCTAGCTCCTACAATGAGCAGTTCTTC.

The gene calls are TRBV30 and TRBJ2-3, with D possibly being TRBD2 (5 bases). The CDR3 totals 14 residues. Germline V CDR1 and CDR2: GTSNPN, SVGIG (reference sequence). The V end was cut by 0 bases, the J end by 5 bases, with 12 bases between. The CDR3 DNA is TGTGCCTGGAGTGTAAAGGACTCCCAAGATACGCAGTATTTT. It encodes CAWSVKDSQDTQYF.

The V and J genes are TRBV2 and TRBJ2-1, with D perhaps TRBD1 (6 bases). Between the trimmed V and J ends, which lost 5 bases and 9 bases, there was a span of 14 bases. Germline V CDR1 and CDR2: SNHLY, FYNNEI. This CDR3 region has 13 residues. CDR3 nucleotides: TGTGCCAGCAGTTACCGAGGGGGTGGTGAGCAGTTCTTC. Translated: CASSYRGGGEQFF.

The chain employs TRBV30 and TRBJ1-1; a weak D match, TRBD1 (5 bases). This CDR3 has 14 residues. Trimming shortened V by 2 bases and J by 4 bases, and 14 bases separated the two germline ends. Germline values: CDR1 GTSNPN, CDR2 SVGIG (reference sequence). CDR3 amino acids: CAWSPGLGGTEAFF. The CDR3 DNA reads TGTGCCTGGAGTCCAGGACTGGGGGGCACTGAAGCTTTCTTT. Supplemented by reference TRBV30 and TRBJ1-1, the full variable domain reads SQTIHQWPATLVQPVGSPLSLECTVEGTSNPNLYWYRQAAGRGLQLLFYSVGIGQISSEVPQNLSASRPQDRQFILSSKKLLLSDSGFYLCAWSPGLGGTEAFFGQGTRLTVV.

The sample holds a few counts of this clone. The sample has other DNA sequences that encode this CDR3 too. Here the CDR3 reads CASSQGRNQPQHF. In DNA form, the CDR3 reads TGTGCCAGCAGTCAGGGTCGCAATCAGCCCCAGCATTTT. The chain recombines TRBV6-5 with TRBJ1-5, with D perhaps TRBD1 (5 bases). The germline V and J ends were trimmed by 5 bases and 2 bases, with 7 bases remaining between them. Germline values: CDR1 MNHEY, CDR2 SVGAGI. The CDR3 spans 13 residues.